This TCR beta chain appears in the sequencing data of a study of T cells in Graves' hyperthyroidism and ophthalmopathy. Study-level information: Peripheral blood specimens were obtained at initial diagnosis, prior to any treatment.

This clonotype came up many times. Amplification targeted TCR beta CDR3 regions from RNA transcripts. A first-round RT-PCR of the TCR CDR3 used the HTBI primer set. TCRdb processed the multiplex PCR reads anew with MiXCR; each CDR3 protein has one entry. This table holds 550,000 to 600,000 distinct CDR3 sequences, more than 13% found once. Subjects with ophthalmopathy showed a Clinical Activity Score no lower than 3, a NOSPECS grade no lower than 4, and a duration shorter than 3 months. Source material: blood. The TCR sequence derives from a woman younger than 35 with Graves' ophthalmopathy.

As DNA, the CDR3 is TGTGCCAGCAGCTTAGCGAGGACAGGGGGCGGGGAGACCCAGTACTTC. It specifies CASSLARTGGGETQYF. The chain combines TRBV7-8 with TRBJ2-5; 11 bases fit TRBD1. The germline CDR1 and CDR2 sequences are SGHVS and FQNEAQ. Trimming took 0 bases from V and 5 from J; bases not matched to a gene: 5. This CDR3 region has 16 residues.